These 16 T cell receptor beta chains were all obtained from the same sample, sequenced in a study of T cell responses to AZD1222 COVID-19 vaccine. TCRdb's table, derived via immunoSEQ multiplex PCR, lists solely in-frame clones and lacks some. The profile shows about 120,000 clones, roughly 89% of them singletons. The sequencing used peripheral blood, collected on day 0 of AZD1222 vaccination. These receptors were collected from an adult in good health.

This clone was found once. The chain carries TRBV12-3 or TRBV12-4 and TRBJ2-1; D unresolved. The CDR3 spans 12 residues. V was pared by 4 bases and J by 10 bases, with 11 bases between. Here the CDR3 reads CASSSPGYEQFF. CDR3 nucleotides: TGTGCCAGCAGTTCTCCAGGCTACGAGCAGTTCTTC.

The V call is TRBV19, the J call TRBJ2-7; the match to TRBD1 covers 11 bases. This CDR3 is 15 amino acids long. CDR1 LNHDA and CDR2 SQIVND come from the germline V gene (reference sequence). V gave up 5 bases and J gave up 2 bases; unmatched junction bases: 5. Written as DNA, the CDR3 is TGTGCCAGTAGTGGCCCGGGACAGGGGGCCTACGAGCAGTACTTC. The encoded protein is CASSGPGQGAYEQYF.

This rearrangement joins TRBV9 to TRBJ2-1; tentatively, D is TRBD2 (6 bases). This CDR3 region has 13 residues. Germline CDR1 and CDR2: SGDLS and YYNGEE. V lost 4 bases, J lost 7 bases, and 12 bases lay in between. DNA of the CDR3: TGTGCCAGCAGCACCCGGGAGAGAAATGAGCAGTTCTTC. It specifies CASSTRERNEQFF.

The rearrangement joins TRBV12-3 or TRBV12-4 to TRBJ1-5; a weak D match, TRBD1 (5 bases). Trimming shortened V by 9 bases and J by 6 bases, and 12 bases separated the two germline ends. This CDR3 comprises 12 residues. The CDR3 bases are TGTGCCAGTGGGGGGGGAGCTCAGCCCCAGCATTTT. Translating gives CASGGGAQPQHF.

The rearrangement uses TRBV6-2 or TRBV6-3 and TRBJ2-7; 7 bases agree with TRBD2. This CDR3 has 16 residues. The germline CDR1 and CDR2 sequences are MNHEY and SVGEGT. With 7 bases clipped from V and 5 bases from J, the junction kept 17 bases outside the gene matches. As DNA, the CDR3 is TGTGCCAGCATCCCGAACCCTAGCGGAGGTTACAACGAGCAGTACTTC. It specifies CASIPNPSGGYNEQYF.

The J gene is TRBJ1-1, the V gene TRBV7-2; D gene uncertain. The CDR3 has 14 amino acids. Trimming pared 1 base from V and 3 bases from J, leaving 9 bases between. Per germline, CDR1 SGHTA and CDR2 FQGNSA. DNA of the CDR3: TGTGCCAGCAGCTTAGTATGGCGGGACACTGAAGCTTTCTTT. It yields the protein CASSLVWRDTEAFF.

This clone was seen just once. CDR3 bases: TGTGCCAGCGGGGGACTAGCGGTCCAAGAGACCCAGTACTTC. Its translation: CASGGLAVQETQYF. V usage is TRBV27 and J usage is TRBJ2-5; TRBD2 matches 11 bases. Germline CDR1 MNHEY, CDR2 SMNVEV (reference sequence). With 8 bases clipped from V and 1 base from J, the junction kept 3 bases outside the gene matches. This CDR3 spans 14 amino acids.

The chain uses TRBV5-5 and TRBJ1-2, with D uncertain. This CDR3 comprises 15 residues. The germline V and J ends were trimmed by 3 bases and 0 bases, with 12 bases remaining between them. CDR1 SGHKS and CDR2 YYEKEE come from the germline V gene (reference sequence). The CDR3 nucleotides are TGTGCCAGCAGCTCCACAGATCTCACTAACTATGGCTACACCTTC. This codes for CASSSTDLTNYGYTF.

This sequence joins TRBV7-3 and TRBJ2-5; TRBD2 matches at 10 bases. The CDR3 totals 16 residues. V lost 0 bases to trimming and J lost 1 base; unmatched junction nucleotides: 2. CDR1 is SGHTA and CDR2 is FQGTGA in the germline V gene. CDR3 nucleotides: TGTGCCAGCAGCTTAACTAGCGGGGGGCCCCAAGAGACCCAGTACTTC. Amino acid sequence: CASSLTSGGPQETQYF.

The chain carries TRBV4-2 and TRBJ2-7; 7 bases line up with TRBD2. Germline-derived CDR1 and CDR2 are LGHNA and YNFKEQ. CDR3 length: 17 residues. The junction had 13 bases not matched to a gene; V was cut back by 0 bases and J by 5 bases. CDR3 DNA: TGTGCCAGCAGCCAAGATCCCGGCGCGGGAGCAGACAACGAGCAGTACTTC. Protein sequence: CASSQDPGAGADNEQYF.

The rearrangement joins TRBV5-1 to TRBJ2-7, with 12 bases matching TRBD2. The germline gives CDR1 SGHRS, CDR2 YFSETQ. The ends lost 3 bases at V and 4 bases at J; junction bases unmatched: 11. This CDR3 spans 17 amino acids. The DNA for the CDR3 is TGCGCCAGCAGCTCCTCTCTAGCGGGAGGGCCGGAATACGAGCAGTACTTC. Amino acids: CASSSSLAGGPEYEQYF.

The chain is built from TRBV11-2 and TRBJ2-4, with TRBD1 matching 7 bases. The germline CDR1 and CDR2 sequences are SGHAT and FQNNGV. Germline trimming cut 0 bases from V and 8 bases from J; bases unmatched to any gene: 7. This CDR3 contains 15 residues. The CDR3 here is CASSLEFFDRDIQYF. CDR3 coding DNA: TGTGCCAGCAGCTTAGAGTTTTTCGACAGGGACATTCAGTACTTC.

The chain combines TRBV7-6 with TRBJ2-3; TRBD2 might be the D (7 bases). The CDR3 totals 17 residues. V was cut by 2 bases and J by 1 base, with 16 bases left in between. The V gene's germline CDR1 is SGHVS and CDR2 FNYEAQ. The CDR3 region is CASSLRGGDSGTDTQYF. The CDR3 nucleotides read TGTGCCAGCAGCTTAAGGGGGGGTGATTCGGGCACAGATACGCAGTATTTT.

The chain recombines TRBV7-9 with TRBJ2-1; the match to TRBD2 covers 11 bases. The germline V gene encodes CDR1 SEHNR and CDR2 FQNEAQ (reference sequence). The V gene end was trimmed by 8 bases and the J gene end by 5 bases; junction bases not matched to a gene: 2. The length of the CDR3 is 13 residues. The CDR3 loop is CASLLAGDNEQFF. The CDR3 coding sequence is TGTGCCAGCTTACTAGCGGGGGACAATGAGCAGTTCTTC.

V and J are TRBV27 and TRBJ2-1; 7 nucleotides align to TRBD2. The CDR3 has 14 residues. CDR1 MNHEY and CDR2 SMNVEV come from the germline V gene (reference sequence). V gave up 5 bases and J gave up 2 bases; unmatched junction bases: 3. The CDR3 reads CASSRTSPYNEQFF. CDR3 coding DNA: TGTGCCAGCAGTAGGACTAGTCCCTACAATGAGCAGTTCTTC.

This clone was counted only a few times. The chain links TRBV6-5 to TRBJ1-4; D is uncertain. The CDR3 spans 13 residues. CDR1 is MNHEY and CDR2 is SVGAGI in the germline V gene. V was cut by 3 bases and J by 0 bases, with 2 bases left in between. The CDR3 spells CASSYATNEKLFF. The CDR3 nucleotides are TGTGCCAGCAGTTATGCAACTAATGAAAAACTGTTTTTT.